Shown below are 5 T cell receptor beta chains from a single sample sequenced in a study of early T cells in non-severe SARS-CoV-2 infection. TCRdb analysed the 5' RACE reads with MiXCR anew, one entry per CDR3 protein. In the table there are approximately 77,000 distinct CDR3 sequences, around 10% of which are singletons. Sequencing used whole blood, obtained at baseline. The receptors were sampled from an adult who was a healthcare worker with PCR-confirmed SARS-CoV-2 infection or an uninfected control (not recorded which). The donor label of this sample is uncertain.

CDR3 amino acids: CSVYGGWEQYF. The DNA for the CDR3 is TGCAGTGTGTACGGGGGCTGGGAGCAGTACTTC. V usage is TRBV20-1 and J usage is TRBJ2-7; the D call may be TRBD1 or TRBD2 (6 bases each). Germline V CDR1 and CDR2: DFQATT, SNEGSKA (reference sequence). CDR3 length: 11 residues. V lost 7 bases and J lost 7, with 14 bases in between.

This clonotype was counted only a few times. This chain uses TRBV5-1 with TRBJ2-1, with unresolved D. The CDR3 is 13 amino acids. CDR1 and CDR2 from the germline V gene are SGHRS and YFSETQ. The V and J ends lost 0 bases and 4 bases respectively, with 5 bases between them. The CDR3 here is CASSLERYNEQFF. The CDR3 DNA reads TGCGCCAGCAGCTTGGAACGGTACAATGAGCAGTTCTTC.

A few counts support this clonotype. The chain employs TRBV5-6 and TRBJ2-1; D not resolved. The CDR3 contains 13 residues. CDR1 and CDR2 (germline): SGHDT, YYEEEE. Deletions cut 0 bases from V and 4 bases from J, with 5 bases between. CDR3 DNA: TGTGCCAGCAGCTTGGGGCTGTACAATGAGCAGTTCTTC. Its translation: CASSLGLYNEQFF. The full variable domain, its missing parts supplied by reference TRBV5-6 and TRBJ2-1, is DAGVTQSPTHLIKTRGQQVTLRCSPKSGHDTVSWYQQALGQGPQFIFQYYEEEERQRGNFPDRFSGHQFPNYSSELNVNALLLGDSALYLCASSLGLYNEQFFGPGTRLTVL.

The gene calls are TRBV20-1 and TRBJ2-5; a weak D match, TRBD2 (5 bases). CDR3 size: 13 residues. Germline CDR1 reads DFQATT; CDR2 reads SNEGSKA (reference sequence). The V gene lost 5 bases and the J gene lost 5 bases, with 15 bases spanning the gap. DNA of the CDR3: TGCAGTGCTCACGTCATCGGGAACGAGACCCAGTACTTC. Encoded protein: CSAHVIGNETQYF.

The table lists this clonotype with a few counts. The CDR3 loop reads CASSDWDNTDTQYF. The DNA of the CDR3 is TGTGCCAGCAGCGACTGGGACAACACAGATACGCAGTATTTT. The rearrangement joins TRBV7-9 to TRBJ2-3; TRBD1 is a possible D gene (6 bases). Germline CDR1 reads SEHNR; CDR2 reads FQNEAQ (reference sequence). Trimming took off 5 bases at V and 2 bases at J, with 11 bases between the two ends. CDR3 size: 14 residues.